This T cell receptor beta chain was recorded in a study of regulatory T cells in long-lasting Graves disease (dated by TCRdb to about 2021). Describing the broader study: Newly diagnosed Graves' disease patients had taken antithyroid drugs for less than 3 months. The study took place in China and was registered as a clinical trial. This study used TCR sequencing and RNA sequencing of peripheral blood to compare persistent Graves' disease patients against newly diagnosed Graves' disease patients. A total of about 33 samples underwent TCR sequencing, from about 13 patients with persistent Graves' disease and approximately 20 patients with newly diagnosed Graves' disease.

Comment on this clonotype: Its recognized antigen is unknown. No base quality values were provided; no much bigger clone lies one nucleotide off.

Broad study findings and their caveats: Compared with newly diagnosed patients, patients with persistent Graves' disease had lower TCR Shannon entropy and fewer highly expanded clones, which suggests clonal expansion. A larger number of public clonotypes was shared among persistent patients (about 2,700) than among newly diagnosed patients (around 880). Sequencing and analysis were restricted to the TCR beta chain. The study examined only peripheral blood because the primary lesion, thyroid tissue, could not be accessed. The authors acknowledged the small sample size as a limitation that may reduce accuracy.

In the paper's terms, the time point label means: newly diagnosed GD, antithyroid drugs for less than 3 months. For both TCR sequencing and RNA sequencing, RNA was extracted from PBMCs using TRIzol. The diagnosis of Graves' disease followed American Thyroid Association guidelines. Patients for the study were recruited at an endocrinology department in Xi'an, China. Each patient gave approximately 9 milliliters of peripheral blood, collected in an EDTA anticoagulant tube. Ficoll Paque Plus density gradient separation was used to isolate PBMCs, and no additional T cell sorting was done. RNA quality was checked with an Agilent 2100 Bioanalyzer and agarose gel, and concentration with a NanoDrop 2000. The library was generated by multiplex PCR. TCRdb records Illumina HiSeq 4000 as the sequencer. TCR beta libraries were built with iRepertoire HTBI primers and Arm-PCR amplification of CDR3 regions. Gel purification was performed on PCR products prior to sequencing. In the authors' own workflow: Across samples, about 64 TRBV and 12 to 15 TRBJ segments were identified and used for gene usage analysis of CDR3 amino acid clonotypes. Filtered high-quality paired reads were merged into contigs using COPE and FqMerger. BLAST was used to align contigs to the IMGT TRBV, TRBD and TRBJ reference genes, and CDR3 was defined following IMGT. Clonotypes above 0.1% frequency were classified as highly expanded clones. Shannon entropy served as the measure of repertoire diversity, while the Gini coefficient captured V-J evenness. A clonotype found in more than one individual was treated as public. TCRdb cleaned the public reads at Q25 with fastp, built clones with MiXCR and kept in-frame beta chains. Merged by CDR3 protein, the rows form single entries marked with the most common genes and DNA. The V and J calls were not made by the authors but by TCRdb's processing. Present in this sample are around 400,000 distinct CDR3 sequences, roughly 15% of which were seen just once. The top ten constitute about 24% of the sample.

The receptor was isolated from a female donor with Graves disease. Material: peripheral blood mononuclear cells (PBMCs), obtained at new diagnosis, from a patient treated with antithyroid drugs.

The CDR3 here reads CATSRKEEAGGRDYGYTF. The nucleotides are TGTGCCACCAGCAGAAAGGAGGAGGCAGGGGGCCGGGACTATGGCTACACCTTC. The receptor chain draws on TRBV15 and TRBJ1-2; TRBD1 fits 8 bases in the junction. V is trimmed back by 2 bases and J by 3 bases, and the junction contains 14 bases that no gene match accounts for. From a lookup of the germline V gene (reference sequence), CDR1 and CDR2 are LNHNV and YYDKDF. The CDR3 starts with the cysteine, ends with the phenylalanine, and has 18 residues. CDR3 DNA only is kept here, 54 bases in frame from base 1.